This entry features one T cell receptor (beta chain) sequence. Its antigen is currently unknown. This CDR3 is 12 amino acids long. Germline assignment: CDR1 MNHNY and CDR2 SVGAGI (reference sequence). Deletions cut 6 bases from V and 9 bases from J, with 14 bases between. The sample is drawn from a study of OX40 agonist ivuxolimab in advanced cancers. For the study at large: Past anti-PD-1, anti-PD-L1 or anti-CTLA-4 therapy was accepted, and approximately 40% had received some. Patients achieving partial responses numbered three: one hepatocellular carcinoma case and two cutaneous melanoma cases.

Study-wide results and caveats: Both blood CD4+ and CD8+ T cells showed clonal growth by week 6 at 0.1 to 3.0 mg/kg.

Repertoires were generated with immunoSEQ multiplex PCR, while TCRdb's copy carries only in-frame clones and drops some. This table holds 15,000 to 20,000 clones, 80% to 90% found once. This sequence was found in an adult with an advanced solid tumor such as melanoma, head and neck, liver or kidney cancer. The sequences come from CD4+ or CD8+ T cells sorted from blood, collected in a trial of the OX40 agonist ivuxolimab. J is TRBJ1-2 and V is TRBV6-6; D is uncertain. The CDR3 nucleotides read TGTGCCAGCAGCGAAAGGAGAGTTAGCTACACCTTC. Translated: CASSERRVSYTF.